The TCR beta chain described here comes from a study of blood T cell repertoires in COVID-19. The protocol was immunoSEQ multiplex PCR, while the TCRdb copy is restricted to in-frame clones and leaves out a portion. The data show just over 300,000 clones, about 90% seen once. This clone has a single count. Researchers sorted participants into cohorts using their self-reported clinical history. The sample comprised PBMCs or T cells enriched from blood (not recorded which). This clonotype was sampled from a woman aged 18 to 35 with acute COVID-19.

The CDR3 region has the DNA TGTGCCAGCAGCGATGGACTAGCGTCCTCCTACAATGAGCAGTTCTTC. The encoded protein is CASSDGLASSYNEQFF. The genes are TRBV4-2 and TRBJ2-1; TRBD2 aligns across 9 bases. CDR3 size: 16 residues. The junction had 5 bases not matched to a gene; V was cut back by 5 bases and J by 0 bases. The germline V gene has CDR1 LGHNA and CDR2 YNFKEQ.